A single sample is the source of the 3 T cell receptor beta chains below, sequenced in a study of shared clonotypes between healthy human individuals. Sequencing used immunoSEQ multiplex PCR; TCRdb keeps in-frame clones, though not all of them. The profile shows under 600,000 clones, 60% to 80% of them singletons. Sequencing was performed on PBMCs. The origin of the receptors is a middle-aged woman in good health. Some clones in this sample may be carry-over from other donors' samples.

This chain connects TRBV9 to TRBJ2-1, with D possibly matching TRBD1 (5 bases). The germline V and J ends were trimmed by 1 base and 1 base, with 15 bases remaining between them. Looked up from germline, CDR1 is SGDLS and CDR2 is YYNGEE. CDR3 length: 17 amino acids. Here the CDR3 reads CASSVSGAVVSYNEQFF. In DNA, the CDR3 is TGTGCCAGCAGCGTAAGTGGGGCCGTGGTGTCCTACAATGAGCAGTTCTTC.

The genes are TRBV14 and TRBJ2-2; 9 nucleotides align to TRBD2. J was trimmed by 3 bases and V by 0 bases; bases with no gene match: 5. The CDR3 totals 17 residues. From germline, CDR1 is SGHDN and CDR2 FVKESK. The CDR3 nucleotides read TGTGCCAGCAGCCAAGATGCGCGGGGGGGTTACACCGGGGAGCTGTTTTTT. Amino acid sequence: CASSQDARGGYTGELFF.

The chain carries TRBV4-1 and TRBJ2-3; 14 bases line up with TRBD2. J was trimmed by 5 bases and V by 5 bases; bases with no gene match: 9. The CDR3 consists of 17 residues. In germline, CDR1 is MGHRA, CDR2 YSYEKL. As DNA, the CDR3 is TGCGCCAGCAGCGAAAGCCTGGGACTAGCGGGAGAAGATACGCAGTATTTT. This codes for CASSESLGLAGEDTQYF.